One and the same sample provided the 32 T cell receptor beta chains below, sequenced in a study of T-cell memory formation after mild COVID-19. TCRdb itself ran the 5' RACE reads through MiXCR, one entry per CDR3 protein. Among 95,000 to 110,000 distinct CDR3 sequences listed, around an eighth were seen once. Sequenced material: PBMCs or a T cell subset sorted from them (not recorded which). These receptors all come from a man younger than 35 who had mild COVID-19 (a few samples of this study predate the infection). Cell type and time point are not known.

At least ten counts were recorded for this clonotype. V gene TRBV7-6 combines with J gene TRBJ2-7; 7 bases map to TRBD2. Trimming at V came to 3 bases and at J to 4 bases, leaving 3 bases not matched to a gene. Looked up from germline, CDR1 is SGHVS and CDR2 is FNYEAQ. The CDR3 extends over 13 amino acids. The CDR3 DNA reads as TGTGCCAGCAGCTTGAGGGAGGGGTACGAGCAGTACGTC. This translates into CASSLREGYEQYV.

This clonotype occurred a few times. CDR3 protein: CASSYVARQGDEKLFF. DNA of the CDR3: TGTGCCAGCAGTTACGTGGCCCGACAGGGGGATGAAAAACTGTTTTTT. The J gene is TRBJ1-4, the V gene TRBV6-6; 9 bases align to TRBD1. Germline V gene sequence: CDR1 MNHNY, CDR2 SVGAGI (reference sequence). The CDR3 has 16 residues. V was pared by 2 bases and J by 6 bases, with 7 bases of the junction left unmatched.

The table lists this clonotype with many counts. J is TRBJ2-7 and V is TRBV5-1; TRBD1 or TRBD2 may be the D gene (5 bases each). Trimming cost V 4 bases and J 5 bases, with 10 bases left between them. Germline V gene sequence: CDR1 SGHRS, CDR2 YFSETQ. This CDR3 has 12 amino acids. The chain's CDR3 is CASSQGRNEQYF. Written as DNA, the CDR3 is TGCGCCAGCAGCCAGGGACGCAACGAGCAGTACTTC. Looking up the rest from reference TRBV5-1 and TRBJ2-7 gives the full variable domain: KAGVTQTPRYLIKTRGQQVTLSCSPISGHRSVSWYQQTPGQGLQFLFEYFSETQRNKGNFPGRFSGRQFSNSRSEMNVSTLELGDSALYLCASSQGRNEQYFGPGTRLTVT.

This clonotype was seen ten or more times. The CDR3 here is CASRPGTGTYYTEAFF. DNA of the CDR3: TGCGCCAGCAGGCCCGGGACAGGGACATATTACACTGAAGCTTTCTTT. V usage is TRBV5-1 and J usage is TRBJ1-1; TRBD1 aligns across 9 bases. V gave up 5 bases and J gave up 3 bases; unmatched junction bases: 11. CDR1 and CDR2 (germline): SGHRS, YFSETQ. The CDR3 is 16 residues long. Using reference TRBV5-1 and TRBJ1-1 for the parts outside the CDR3, the full variable domain is KAGVTQTPRYLIKTRGQQVTLSCSPISGHRSVSWYQQTPGQGLQFLFEYFSETQRNKGNFPGRFSGRQFSNSRSEMNVSTLELGDSALYLCASRPGTGTYYTEAFFGQGTRLTVV.

The chain recombines TRBV6-5 with TRBJ2-6; D might be TRBD1 (6 bases). Trimming left V 5 bases short and J 0 bases short, with 8 bases between. This CDR3 has 15 amino acids. Germline V gene sequence: CDR1 MNHEY, CDR2 SVGAGI. CDR3 in DNA: TGTGCCAGCAGTCAGGGGAGCTCTGGGGCCAACGTCCTGACTTTC. Translating gives CASSQGSSGANVLTF.

The V gene is TRBV4-2, the J gene TRBJ2-5; D is perhaps TRBD2 (5 bases). Deletions cut 0 bases from V and 2 bases from J, with 7 bases between. Germline loops: CDR1 LGHNA, CDR2 YNFKEQ. This CDR3 has 14 residues. CDR3 region: CASSQDSGQETQYF. DNA for the CDR3: TGTGCCAGCAGCCAAGACTCGGGACAAGAGACCCAGTACTTC.

This clonotype was counted many times. This chain joins TRBV30 and TRBJ2-2, with TRBD1 matching over 8 bases. Losses at the gene ends were 7 bases for V and 4 bases for J; bases not matched to a gene: 5. The CDR3 runs 13 residues. Per germline, CDR1 GTSNPN and CDR2 SVGIG (reference sequence). CDR3 amino acids: CAYGQGGTGELFF. The CDR3, as DNA: TGTGCCTACGGACAGGGCGGCACCGGGGAGCTGTTTTTT.

Only a few counts were recorded for this clonotype. This chain connects TRBV3-1 to TRBJ1-2; D call uncertain. CDR1 is LGHDT, CDR2 YNNKEL, per germline (reference sequence). Trimming shortened V by 4 bases and J by 4 bases, and 7 bases separated the two germline ends. The length of the CDR3 is 12 residues. The CDR3, as DNA: TGTGCCAGCAGCCGTGATCCCTATGGCTACACCTTC. It encodes CASSRDPYGYTF.

This clonotype appeared many times. The chain employs TRBV4-1 and TRBJ1-2; 9 bases line up with TRBD1. V lost 0 bases to trimming and J lost 10 bases; unmatched junction nucleotides: 6. The CDR3 sequence is 14 residues long. In germline, CDR1 is MGHRA, CDR2 YSYEKL. The CDR3 DNA is TGCGCCAGCAGCCAAGAGTCCCGGGACAGGGTCTACACCTTC. This translates into CASSQESRDRVYTF.

This clonotype was found a few times. The chain uses TRBV29-1 and TRBJ1-3; the match to TRBD1 covers 7 bases. The V segment lost 3 bases and the J segment 2 bases; nucleotides outside the gene matches: 4. Germline lookup yields CDR1 SQVTM and CDR2 ANQGSEA. The length of the CDR3 is 14 residues. The CDR3 nucleotides are TGCAGCGTTGAGGGCACAGGGGCTGGAAACACCATATATTTT. Its protein product is CSVEGTGAGNTIYF. The variable domain in full, completed from reference TRBV29-1 and TRBJ1-3, reads SAVISQKPSRDICQRGTSLTIQCQVDSQVTMMFWYRQQPGQSLTLIATANQGSEATYESGFVIDKFPISRPNLTFSTLTVSNMSPEDSSIYLCSVEGTGAGNTIYFGEGSWLTVV.

The genes are TRBV7-9 and TRBJ2-2; possible D gene TRBD2, 6 bases. Germline V CDR1 and CDR2: SEHNR, FQNEAQ (reference sequence). V was cut by 0 bases and J by 6 bases, with 11 bases left in between. The CDR3 runs 15 residues. CDR3 residues: CASSLASGGPGELFF. Here the CDR3 DNA reads TGTGCCAGCAGCTTAGCTAGCGGAGGACCCGGGGAGCTGTTTTTT. Together with reference TRBV7-9 and TRBJ2-2, the CDR3 gives the full variable domain: DTGVSQNPRHKITKRGQNVTFRCDPISEHNRLYWYRQTLGQGPEFLTYFQNEAQLEKSRLLSDRFSAERPKGSFSTLEIQRTEQGDSAMYLCASSLASGGPGELFFGEGSRLTVL.

V gene TRBV7-6 combines with J gene TRBJ1-4, with TRBD1 as a possible D gene (5 bases). In germline, CDR1 is SGHVS, CDR2 FNYEAQ. The length of the CDR3 is 17 residues. V shed 2 bases and J shed 5 bases, with 18 bases lying between them. CDR3 in amino acids: CASSLSRPAGPNEKLFF. CDR3 nucleotide sequence: TGTGCCAGCAGCTTATCACGACCGGCAGGGCCGAATGAAAAACTGTTTTTT.

This rearrangement joins TRBV5-6 to TRBJ1-2, with TRBD1 identical over 8 bases. The V and J ends lost 4 bases and 3 bases, in that order; junction bases with no gene match: 26. The CDR3 covers 21 residues. Germline V gene sequence: CDR1 SGHDT, CDR2 YYEEEE. Here the CDR3 DNA reads TGTGCCAGCAGCGCCACCGTACAAAGAAACGGTACAGGGGGTCCTCACTATGGCTACACCTTC. It codes for CASSATVQRNGTGGPHYGYTF.

This clonotype was counted only a few times. The rearrangement links TRBV29-1 to TRBJ2-3; 12 positions agree with TRBD2. This CDR3 has 14 amino acids. Germline values: CDR1 SQVTM, CDR2 ANQGSEA. The J segment lost 2 bases and the V segment lost 6 bases, leaving 3 bases of the junction unmatched. CDR3 DNA sequence: TGCAGCGTAAGGACTAGCGGGATCACAGATACGCAGTATTTT. Residues: CSVRTSGITDTQYF.

CDR3: CASSHGQGANSPLHF. DNA for the CDR3: TGTGCCAGCAGCCACGGACAGGGGGCTAATTCACCCCTCCACTTT. V and J are TRBV7-9 and TRBJ1-6; 11 nucleotides match TRBD1. Per the germline V gene, CDR1 is SEHNR and CDR2 is FQNEAQ (reference sequence). V shed 5 bases and J 6 bases; nucleotides not matched to a gene: 3. CDR3 size: 15 residues.

The gene calls are TRBV3-1 and TRBJ2-7, with D perhaps TRBD1 (5 bases). CDR1 is LGHDT and CDR2 is YNNKEL in the germline V gene (reference sequence). The CDR3 contains 15 residues. V gave up 3 bases and J gave up 7 bases, with 19 bases separating them. In DNA form, the CDR3 reads TGTGCCAGCAGCCATACTCCCAGGACAAAGGGAGAGCAGTACTTC. The encoded protein is CASSHTPRTKGEQYF.

A few counts support this clonotype. The CDR3: CASRPQGANTDTQYF. The CDR3 bases are TGTGCCAGCAGACCACAGGGGGCGAACACAGATACGCAGTATTTT. V usage is TRBV7-9 and J usage is TRBJ2-3, with 9 bases fitting TRBD1. There are 15 residues in the CDR3. V shed 6 bases and J 2 bases; nucleotides not matched to a gene: 6. From germline, CDR1 is SEHNR and CDR2 FQNEAQ (reference sequence).

There are many counts of this clonotype. The chain uses TRBV4-1 and TRBJ1-1; a weak D match, TRBD1 (5 bases). CDR3 length: 14 amino acids. CDR1 and CDR2 from the germline V gene are MGHRA and YSYEKL. The V gene lost 6 bases and the J gene lost 4 bases, with 15 bases spanning the gap. DNA of the CDR3: TGCGCCAGCAGTTACGGGACCTCCGCCACTGAAGCTTTCTTT. The encoded protein is CASSYGTSATEAFF.

CDR3 sequence (DNA): TGCAGCGCCGTCGCGGGGGCGGAGGGAAATGAGCAGTTCTTC. This translates into CSAVAGAEGNEQFF. This rearrangement joins TRBV29-1 to TRBJ2-1, with D maybe TRBD2 (7 bases). This CDR3 is 14 amino acids long. The germline V gene has CDR1 SQVTM and CDR2 ANQGSEA. The V and J ends lost 7 bases and 7 bases respectively, with 20 bases between them.

This clonotype was observed a handful of times. The genes are TRBV29-1 and TRBJ2-2; unclear D gene. CDR1 is SQVTM and CDR2 is ANQGSEA in the germline V gene. The CDR3 length is 14 residues. V was clipped by 4 bases and J by 0 bases, with 9 bases between them. The CDR3 coding sequence is TGCAGCGTTGGGAGTGGGGCGAACACCGGGGAGCTGTTTTTT. It translates to CSVGSGANTGELFF.

V usage is TRBV7-9 and J usage is TRBJ2-3; maybe TRBD2 (7 bases). Between the trimmed V and J ends, which lost 5 bases and 1 base, there was a span of 16 bases. The germline V gene has CDR1 SEHNR and CDR2 FQNEAQ (reference sequence). The CDR3 runs 16 residues. CDR3 sequence: CASSPTAGAGTDTQYF. For the CDR3, the DNA is TGTGCCAGCAGCCCGACGGCGGGGGCGGGCACAGATACGCAGTATTTT.

This clonotype was seen a handful of times. The V and J genes are TRBV4-1 and TRBJ1-2; no definite D call. The CDR3 length is 16 residues. V was cut by 0 bases and J by 8 bases, with 19 bases left in between. From germline, CDR1 is MGHRA and CDR2 YSYEKL. CDR3: CASSQDEVSHLGGYTF. The CDR3 DNA sequence: TGCGCCAGCAGCCAAGATGAGGTATCGCACCTCGGGGGCTACACCTTC.

The chain employs TRBV6-6 and TRBJ1-6; unclear D gene. The CDR3 has 10 residues. Germline V gene sequence: CDR1 MNHNY, CDR2 SVGAGI (reference sequence). Trimming shortened V by 11 bases and J by 14 bases, and 13 bases separated the two germline ends. The CDR3 DNA is TGTGCCTCATACCCGGGGACCCTCCACTTT. Amino acid sequence: CASYPGTLHF.

This clonotype was counted a few times. This chain links TRBV4-1 with TRBJ2-1, with TRBD2 matching over 10 bases. The CDR3 is made up of 19 amino acids. Trimming removed 1 base from V and 0 bases from J; junction bases left unmatched: 9. CDR1 MGHRA and CDR2 YSYEKL come from the germline V gene. DNA of the CDR3: TGCGCCAGCAGCCAAGTTCTAGCGGGGGTACGACGCTCCTACAATGAGCAGTTCTTC. Translated: CASSQVLAGVRRSYNEQFF.

The V call is TRBV6-2 or TRBV6-3, the J call TRBJ1-5; D unresolved. This CDR3 has 13 residues. The V end lost 6 bases, the J end lost 4 bases, and 10 bases lay between the germline ends. Germline-derived CDR1 and CDR2 are MNHEY and SVGEGT. DNA of the CDR3: TGTGCCAGCAGCTGGGATTTTAATCAGCCCCAGCATTTT. Residues: CASSWDFNQPQHF.

This chain links TRBV5-4 with TRBJ2-3; 10 positions match TRBD2. Germline V gene lookup returns CDR1 SGHNT and CDR2 YYREEE (reference sequence). V lost 6 bases, J lost 6 bases, and 16 bases stayed unmatched. The CDR3 contains 17 residues. CDR3 residues: CASTDGGRLAGVDTQYF. CDR3 in DNA: TGTGCCAGCACCGACGGCGGGAGGCTAGCGGGGGTGGATACGCAGTATTTT. Full variable domain (outside the CDR3, taken from reference TRBV5-4 and TRBJ2-3): ETGVTQSPTHLIKTRGQQVTLRCSSQSGHNTVSWYQQALGQGPQFIFQYYREEENGRGNFPPRFSGLQFPNYSSELNVNALELDDSALYLCASTDGGRLAGVDTQYFGPGTRLTVL.

V gene TRBV5-1 combines with J gene TRBJ1-1, with D uncertain. Between the trimmed V and J ends, which lost 0 bases and 5 bases, there was a span of 5 bases. Germline CDR1 SGHRS, CDR2 YFSETQ. The CDR3 is made up of 12 amino acids. CDR3 sequence: CASSLGLTEAFF. DNA for the CDR3: TGCGCCAGCAGCTTGGGATTGACTGAAGCTTTCTTT.

This clonotype appeared many times. This chain links TRBV7-6 with TRBJ2-3; 10 bases map to TRBD1. J was trimmed by 6 bases and V by 4 bases; bases with no gene match: 4. CDR1 is SGHVS and CDR2 is FNYEAQ in the germline V gene. This CDR3 is 14 amino acids long. CDR3 sequence: CASSSGQGLDTQYF. Written as DNA, the CDR3 is TGTGCCAGCAGCTCGGGACAGGGGCTCGATACGCAGTATTTT.

This clonotype has a handful of counts. The rearrangement links TRBV12-3 or TRBV12-4 to TRBJ2-5; 12 positions agree with TRBD2. J gave up 5 bases and V 6 bases, and 7 bases lay outside the gene matches. There are 15 residues in the CDR3. CDR3: CASSRTSGELETQYF. In nucleotides, the CDR3 is TGTGCCAGCAGCAGGACTAGCGGGGAGTTGGAGACCCAGTACTTC.

J is TRBJ1-1 and V is TRBV28, with TRBD1 as a possible D gene (5 bases). Trimming took 2 bases from V and 4 from J, leaving 14 bases between them. This CDR3 comprises 15 residues. Germline lookup yields CDR1 MDHEN and CDR2 SYDVKM. The CDR3 protein is CASSLPRAEGTEAFF. Written as DNA, the CDR3 is TGTGCCAGCAGTTTACCCAGGGCGGAGGGCACTGAAGCTTTCTTT.

This rearrangement joins TRBV4-1 to TRBJ2-1, with D tentatively TRBD2 (6 bases). CDR1 and CDR2 (germline): MGHRA, YSYEKL. Trimming removed 0 bases at V and 6 bases at J, with 18 bases between. CDR3 length: 17 residues. The CDR3 reads CASSQDLGLAWTNEQFF. CDR3 in DNA: TGCGCCAGCAGCCAAGATTTGGGTCTAGCGTGGACCAATGAGCAGTTCTTC.

The chain employs TRBV7-6 and TRBJ1-2, with D perhaps matching TRBD1 (6 bases). This CDR3 spans 15 amino acids. Germline lookup yields CDR1 SGHVS and CDR2 FNYEAQ. V was pared by 4 bases and J by 6 bases, with 18 bases between. The CDR3 nucleotides are TGTGCCAGCAGCTCGACCGACAGGAAAGGGGATGGCTACACCTTC. It yields the protein CASSSTDRKGDGYTF. The full variable domain, in which reference TRBV7-6 and TRBJ1-2 provide the parts outside the CDR3, is GAGVSQSPRYKVTKRGQDVALRCDPISGHVSLYWYRQALGQGPEFLTYFNYEAQQDKSGLPNDRFSAERPEGSISTLTIQRTEQRDSAMYRCASSSTDRKGDGYTFGSGTRLTVV.